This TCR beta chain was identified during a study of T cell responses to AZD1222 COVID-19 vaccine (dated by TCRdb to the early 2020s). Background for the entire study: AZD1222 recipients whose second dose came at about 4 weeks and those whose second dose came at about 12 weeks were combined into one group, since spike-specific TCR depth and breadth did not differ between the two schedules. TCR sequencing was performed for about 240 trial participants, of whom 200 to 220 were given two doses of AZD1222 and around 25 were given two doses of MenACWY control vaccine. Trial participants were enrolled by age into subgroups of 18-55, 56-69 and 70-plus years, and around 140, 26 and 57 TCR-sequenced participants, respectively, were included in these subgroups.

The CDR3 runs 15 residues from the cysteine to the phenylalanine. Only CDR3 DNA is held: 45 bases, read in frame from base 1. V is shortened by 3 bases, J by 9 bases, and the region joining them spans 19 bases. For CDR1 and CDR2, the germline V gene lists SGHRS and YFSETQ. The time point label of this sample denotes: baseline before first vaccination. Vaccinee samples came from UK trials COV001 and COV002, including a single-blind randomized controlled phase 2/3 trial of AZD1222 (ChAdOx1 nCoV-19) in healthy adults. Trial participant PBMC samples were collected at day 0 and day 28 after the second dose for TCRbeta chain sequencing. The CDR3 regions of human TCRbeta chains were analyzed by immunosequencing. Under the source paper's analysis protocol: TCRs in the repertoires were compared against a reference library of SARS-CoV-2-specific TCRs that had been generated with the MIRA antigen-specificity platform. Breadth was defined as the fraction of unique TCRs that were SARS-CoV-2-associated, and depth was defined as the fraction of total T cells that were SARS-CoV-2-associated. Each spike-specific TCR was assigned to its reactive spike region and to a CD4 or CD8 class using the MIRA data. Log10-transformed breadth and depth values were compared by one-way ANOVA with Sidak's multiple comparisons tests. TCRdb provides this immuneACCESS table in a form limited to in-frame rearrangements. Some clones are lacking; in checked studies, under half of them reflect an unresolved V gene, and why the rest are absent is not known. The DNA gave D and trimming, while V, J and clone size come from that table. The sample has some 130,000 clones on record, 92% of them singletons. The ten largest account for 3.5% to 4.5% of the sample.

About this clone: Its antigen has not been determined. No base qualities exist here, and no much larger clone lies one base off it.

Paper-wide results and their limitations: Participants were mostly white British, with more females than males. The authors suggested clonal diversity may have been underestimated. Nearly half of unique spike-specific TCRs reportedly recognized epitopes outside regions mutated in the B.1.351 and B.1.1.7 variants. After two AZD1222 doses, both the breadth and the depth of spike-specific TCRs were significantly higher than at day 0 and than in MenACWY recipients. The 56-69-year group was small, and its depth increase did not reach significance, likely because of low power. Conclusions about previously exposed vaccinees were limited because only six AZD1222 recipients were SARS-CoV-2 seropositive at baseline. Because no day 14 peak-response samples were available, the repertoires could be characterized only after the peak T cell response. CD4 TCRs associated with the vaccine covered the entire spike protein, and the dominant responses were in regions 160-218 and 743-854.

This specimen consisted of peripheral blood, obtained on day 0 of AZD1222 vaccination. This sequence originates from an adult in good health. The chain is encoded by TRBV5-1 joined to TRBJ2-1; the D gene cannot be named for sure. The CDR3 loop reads CASSWRMGSRSEQFF. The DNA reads TGCGCCAGCAGCTGGAGAATGGGCTCGAGGAGTGAGCAGTTCTTC.